One sample yielded the 17 T cell receptor beta chains listed below, sequenced in a study of T cell responses to AZD1222 COVID-19 vaccine (dated by TCRdb to about 2021). What the time point label conveys for this sample: baseline before first vaccination. The method was the immunoSEQ multiplex PCR assay. TCRdb took this table from immuneACCESS and kept in-frame rearrangements with V and J called. Such tables lack part of the clones; where checked against another copy, unresolved V genes explain under half of the gap, and the rest is unexplained. A total of roughly 79,000 clones appear in this sample, 70% to 85% of them only once. In total, the top ten clones hold under 25% of the sample. The specimen was peripheral blood, collected on day 0 of AZD1222 vaccination. Source of these receptors: an adult in good health.

The chain uses TRBV28 and TRBJ2-7; TRBD1 might be the D (5 bases). The V gene lost 6 bases and the J gene lost 8 bases, with 26 bases spanning the gap. The CDR3 sequence is 16 residues long. In germline, CDR1 is MDHEN, CDR2 SYDVKM. CDR3 bases: TGTGCCAGCAGACCCCAAGGGGCTAGACCCCTTGCCCAGCAGTACTTC. Its translation is CASRPQGARPLAQQYF.

V usage is TRBV7-2 and J usage is TRBJ2-1; D remains unclear. Germline V CDR1 and CDR2: SGHTA, FQGNSA. The CDR3 runs 13 residues. The V end was cut by 4 bases, the J end by 4 bases, with 8 bases between. The CDR3 loop is CASSSQQYNEQFF. The CDR3 DNA reads TGTGCCAGCAGCTCCCAGCAGTACAATGAGCAGTTCTTC.

The gene calls are TRBV6-5 and TRBJ1-2; tentatively, D is TRBD1 (5 bases). Per the germline V gene, CDR1 is MNHEY and CDR2 is SVGAGI. Between the trimmed V and J ends, which lost 0 bases and 4 bases, there was a span of 9 bases. The CDR3 is 14 residues long. CDR3 amino acids: CASSYSRGGYGYTF. The CDR3 DNA sequence: TGTGCCAGCAGTTACTCAAGGGGCGGCTATGGCTACACCTTC.

The chain couples TRBV28 to TRBJ1-1; 8 bases align to TRBD1. In germline, CDR1 is MDHEN, CDR2 SYDVKM. With V trimmed by 4 bases and J by 3 bases, 7 bases remained unmatched. This CDR3 has 15 amino acids. The CDR3 here is CASSSHRGAYTEAFF. CDR3 DNA sequence: TGTGCCAGCAGTTCACACAGGGGGGCGTACACTGAAGCTTTCTTT.

The J gene is TRBJ1-5, the V gene TRBV2; possibly TRBD1 for D (6 bases). Trimming left V 6 bases short and J 12 bases short, with 15 bases between. The CDR3 sequence is 12 residues long. Per germline, CDR1 SNHLY and CDR2 FYNNEI. In DNA form, the CDR3 reads TGTGCCAGCAGCGGGGACATTAGGGTCCAGCATTTT. Amino acids: CASSGDIRVQHF. Variable domain in full (rest from reference TRBV2 and TRBJ1-5): EPEVTQTPSHQVTQMGQEVILRCVPISNHLYFYWYRQILGQKVEFLVSFYNNEISEKSEIFDDQFSVERPDGSNFTLKIRSTKLEDSAMYFCASSGDIRVQHFGDGTRLSIL.

V usage is TRBV19 and J usage is TRBJ2-7; D is possibly TRBD1 (6 bases). The germline gives CDR1 LNHDA, CDR2 SQIVND (reference sequence). The CDR3 is made up of 12 amino acids. V was trimmed by 5 bases and J by 7 bases, leaving 12 bases between them. CDR3 protein: CASSFRGREQYF. The DNA for the CDR3 is TGTGCCAGTAGTTTCAGGGGCCGGGAGCAGTACTTC.

This clone was seen only once. CDR3 DNA sequence: TGTGCCAGCAGTTTATGGGGCGGCAGCTCTGGAAACACCATATATTTT. Its protein is CASSLWGGSSGNTIYF. The rearrangement joins TRBV28 to TRBJ1-3; D is unclear. Germline V gene lookup returns CDR1 MDHEN and CDR2 SYDVKM. V was cut by 0 bases and J by 0 bases, with 9 bases left in between. This CDR3 has 16 residues.

This clone was detected a few times. The gene calls are TRBV20-1 and TRBJ2-1, with TRBD1 matching 12 bases. Trimming removed 3 bases from V and 9 bases from J; junction bases left unmatched: 27. Per the germline V gene, CDR1 is DFQATT and CDR2 is SNEGSKA (reference sequence). This CDR3 spans 21 amino acids. CDR3 nucleotides: TGCAGTGCTAGTAAAAAGCCGGGACAGGGGGCGACTAGGGGAACCGCCACTGAGCAGTTCTTC. Encoded protein: CSASKKPGQGATRGTATEQFF.

The gene calls are TRBV30 and TRBJ2-7, with D possibly TRBD2 on 6 matching bases. V dropped 2 bases and J dropped 5 bases, with 28 bases sitting between them. Germline V gene sequence: CDR1 GTSNPN, CDR2 SVGIG (reference sequence). This CDR3 is 18 amino acids long. DNA of the CDR3: TGTGCCTGGAGTAGAGCCAGAAGGGACTCCCCTATTCAACACGAGCAGTACTTC. Translation: CAWSRARRDSPIQHEQYF. The full variable domain, completed using reference TRBV30 and TRBJ2-7, is SQTIHQWPATLVQPVGSPLSLECTVEGTSNPNLYWYRQAAGRGLQLLFYSVGIGQISSEVPQNLSASRPQDRQFILSSKKLLLSDSGFYLCAWSRARRDSPIQHEQYFGPGTRLTVT.

This clone has only a few counts. The chain uses TRBV5-1 and TRBJ2-1; D is ambiguous. Germline loops: CDR1 SGHRS, CDR2 YFSETQ. The CDR3 is 13 amino acids. V lost 2 bases and J lost 5, with 8 bases in between. CDR3 region: CASSLSRDNEQFF. The CDR3 bases are TGCGCCAGCAGCTTATCCCGTGACAATGAGCAGTTCTTC.

This chain joins TRBV28 and TRBJ2-6; D not resolved. The CDR3 is 16 residues long. V shed 3 bases and J shed 0 bases, with 9 bases lying between them. Germline V gives CDR1 MDHEN, CDR2 SYDVKM. This CDR3 is CASSFYWGSGANVLTF. The CDR3 DNA follows: TGTGCCAGCAGTTTTTATTGGGGCTCTGGGGCCAACGTCCTGACTTTC.

The chain combines TRBV5-6 with TRBJ1-1; D remains unclear. Looked up from germline, CDR1 is SGHDT and CDR2 is YYEEEE. Deletions cut 0 bases from V and 4 bases from J, with 10 bases between. CDR3 length: 14 amino acids. CDR3 region: CASSLVPVGTEAFF. The CDR3, as DNA: TGTGCCAGCAGCTTGGTGCCCGTGGGCACTGAAGCTTTCTTT.

The chain uses TRBV14 and TRBJ2-2; D unclear. CDR1 is SGHDN and CDR2 is FVKESK in the germline V gene. V shed 4 bases and J shed 5 bases, with 11 bases lying between them. This CDR3 is 14 amino acids long. CDR3 protein: CASSRSVGTGELFF. CDR3 DNA: TGTGCCAGCAGCCGCTCCGTGGGGACCGGGGAGCTGTTTTTT.

This clone has at least ten counts. This chain connects TRBV4-1 to TRBJ2-7; D might be TRBD1 (5 bases). The germline gives CDR1 MGHRA, CDR2 YSYEKL. V was cut by 1 base and J by 5 bases, with 18 bases left in between. This CDR3 is built from 16 residues. This CDR3 reads CASSQGEWGSQDEQYF. For the CDR3, the DNA is TGCGCCAGCAGCCAAGGCGAATGGGGATCACAGGACGAGCAGTACTTC.

The chain uses TRBV10-3 and TRBJ2-7; 9 nucleotides line up with TRBD1. Trimming cost V 6 bases and J 3 bases; bases outside gene matches: 9. This CDR3 spans 15 amino acids. Germline lookup yields CDR1 ENHRY and CDR2 SYGVKD. CDR3 DNA: TGTGCCATCAGAACCGGGACAGGGAGTAACTACGAGCAGTACTTC. This translates into CAIRTGTGSNYEQYF.

V gene TRBV30 combines with J gene TRBJ1-3, with unresolved D. Deletions cut 0 bases from V and 7 bases from J, with 10 bases between. There are 13 residues in the CDR3. CDR1 is GTSNPN and CDR2 is SVGIG in the germline V gene (reference sequence). The CDR3 sequence: CAWSVPGPNTIYF. DNA of the CDR3: TGTGCCTGGAGTGTACCCGGCCCCAACACCATATATTTT.

The chain is built from TRBV5-1 and TRBJ2-2; D is perhaps TRBD1 (6 bases). Trimming left V 0 bases short and J 2 bases short, with 14 bases between. Germline V gene data show CDR1 as SGHRS and CDR2 as YFSETQ. The CDR3 loop spans 17 amino acids. The CDR3 is CASSLAAAGANTGELFF. Written as DNA, the CDR3 is TGCGCCAGCAGCTTGGCCGCGGCAGGGGCCAACACCGGGGAGCTGTTTTTT.